This T cell receptor beta chain comes out of a study of blood T cell repertoires in COVID-19 (TCRdb year 2020). About the full investigation: The collaborator samples originated in the United States, Italy and Spain and spanned the acute and convalescent phases of COVID-19. The prospective study material was composed of cDNA or gDNA derived from T cells, B-cell-depleted T cells, or PBMCs. The dataset comprised deeply sampled blood TCRbeta repertoires from subjects exposed to, actively infected with, or recovered from COVID-19. The repertoires were released in a freely available public database meant as a resource for research on the immune response to SARS-CoV-2. Samples were obtained from the ongoing ImmuneRACE study (first 160 participants) and from 1,254 subjects provided by 6 global collaborators. Sample metadata almost always included a de-identified subject ID, COVID-19 status, age in years and sex. Where available, HLA class I and class II types were taken from metadata supplied by the sample provider and were not determined by assay-based typing. Broader findings and caveats from the paper: How much clinical and demographic metadata was included differed by source and by participant, and the metadata was provided uncurated.

Note on this clone: It has no known antigen specificity. No base quality information exists; no much larger clone differs at one position.

TCRbeta CDR3 regions were amplified from genomic DNA by means of the immunoSEQ Assay, a bias-controlled multiplex PCR. On the authors' methods: Within the assay, amplification of reference gene primers was used to estimate how many nucleated cells each sample contained. Sequence reads were collapsed and filtered to measure the absolute abundance of every unique TCRbeta CDR3 rearrangement. For each sample, productive Simpson clonality was calculated by taking the square root of Simpson's diversity index across productive rearrangements. TCRdb retrieved this table from immuneACCESS and kept in-frame rearrangements only. Not all clones are present; in checked studies, unresolved V genes account for under half, and no reason is known for the remainder. The DNA gave D and trimming, while V, J and clone size come from that table. The table for this sample lists about 150,000 clones; approximately 86% of them were counted only once. Less than 3.5% of the sample is in the top ten clones.

Each collaborating institution followed its own protocols to collect whole blood in K2EDTA tubes. For TCRbeta analysis, collaborator samples were shipped as frozen whole blood, as isolated PBMCs, or as DNA extracted from either sample type. From cysteine to phenylalanine, the CDR3 is 15 amino acids long. The read is trimmed to its CDR3 DNA, 45 bases read in frame from base 1. CDR1 and CDR2 are drawn from the germline V gene (reference sequence): MNHEY, SMNVEV. Trimming takes 5 bases off V and 5 bases off J; junction bases not matched to a gene: 5. This receptor was identified in a man aged 65-85 years with acute or convalescent COVID-19. The sequenced sample consisted of peripheral blood. Recombination joined TRBV27 with TRBJ2-1, with 11 middle bases fitting TRBD1. The CDR3 corresponds to CASSPGQGAHNEQFF. The DNA sequence reads TGTGCCAGCAGTCCAGGACAGGGGGCCCACAATGAGCAGTTCTTC.